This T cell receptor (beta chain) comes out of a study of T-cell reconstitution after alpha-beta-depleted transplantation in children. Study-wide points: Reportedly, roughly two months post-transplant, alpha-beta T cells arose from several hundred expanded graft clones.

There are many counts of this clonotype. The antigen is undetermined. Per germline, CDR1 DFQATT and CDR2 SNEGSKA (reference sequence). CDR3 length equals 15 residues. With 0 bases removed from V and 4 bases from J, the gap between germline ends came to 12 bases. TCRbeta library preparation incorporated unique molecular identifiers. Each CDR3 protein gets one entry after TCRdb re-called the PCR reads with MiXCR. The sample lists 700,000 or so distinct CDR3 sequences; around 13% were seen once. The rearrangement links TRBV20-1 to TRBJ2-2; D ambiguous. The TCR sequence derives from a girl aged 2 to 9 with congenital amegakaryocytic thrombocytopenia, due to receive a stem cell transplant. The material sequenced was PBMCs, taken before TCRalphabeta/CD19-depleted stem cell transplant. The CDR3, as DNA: TGCAGTGCTAGAGATAGTGCCCCCTCCACCGGGGAGCTGTTTTTT. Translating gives CSARDSAPSTGELFF.